A single sample gave rise to the 22 T cell receptor beta chains below, sequenced in a study of cytomegalovirus exposure and HLA in healthy donors. With 60 Vbeta and 13 Jbeta primers, the PCR was carried out. Method: immunoSEQ multiplex PCR; TCRdb's copy keeps in-frame clones and lacks some. The sample contains under 200,000 clones, over 75% of which appear only once. The sample consisted of PBMCs. The receptors stem from a woman aged 50 to 65 in good health and CMV-seronegative.

This clone showed up just once. This sequence joins TRBV4-1 and TRBJ1-1, with D uncertain. This CDR3 is 16 amino acids long. Germline CDR1 is MGHRA and CDR2 is YSYEKL. The V gene lost 0 bases and the J gene lost 1 base, with 12 bases spanning the gap. The CDR3 here is CASSQDRPGQNTEAFF. In nucleotides, the CDR3 is TGCGCCAGCAGCCAAGACCGGCCAGGCCAGAACACTGAAGCTTTCTTT.

The chain is built from TRBV4-2 and TRBJ2-3; TRBD2 agrees at 8 bases. The CDR3 covers 18 residues. After removal of 3 bases from V and 6 bases from J, the junction contained 17 bases not matched to a gene. Looked up from germline, CDR1 is LGHNA and CDR2 is YNFKEQ. CDR3 nucleotides: TGTGCCAGCAGCCAGGTTACTAGCGGAAAAAAGTTTATGGATACGCAGTATTTT. As protein: CASSQVTSGKKFMDTQYF.

V gene TRBV9 combines with J gene TRBJ1-6, with 8 nucleotides matching TRBD1. This CDR3 has 14 residues. V shed 3 bases, J shed 14 bases, and the junction held 10 bases outside the gene matches. The germline V gene encodes CDR1 SGDLS and CDR2 YYNGEE. As DNA, the CDR3 is TGTGCCAGCAGCGAAGGACAGGGAGTCGGGGCCCTCCACTTT. It specifies CASSEGQGVGALHF.

The V gene is TRBV7-2, the J gene TRBJ2-7, with 8 bases aligning to TRBD1. The CDR3 contains 14 residues. With 5 bases clipped from V and 2 bases from J, the junction kept 5 bases outside the gene matches. Germline CDR1 and CDR2: SGHTA and FQGNSA. The CDR3 reads CASSKTGGPYEQYF. The CDR3 DNA is TGTGCCAGCAGCAAAACAGGGGGGCCCTACGAGCAGTACTTC.

The rearrangement uses TRBV11-2 and TRBJ2-1; 9 nucleotides line up with TRBD1. The CDR3 is made up of 14 amino acids. The J segment lost 4 bases and the V segment lost 4 bases, leaving 2 bases of the junction unmatched. CDR1 is SGHAT, CDR2 FQNNGV, per germline. The CDR3 sequence: CASSYRGLYNEQFF. DNA of the CDR3: TGTGCCAGCAGCTACAGGGGGCTTTACAATGAGCAGTTCTTC.

The chain combines TRBV9 with TRBJ1-2; 8 positions match TRBD1. V shed 4 bases, J shed 5 bases, and the junction held 10 bases outside the gene matches. Germline V gene data show CDR1 as SGDLS and CDR2 as YYNGEE. This CDR3 comprises 15 residues. The CDR3 bases are TGTGCCAGCAGCCTGACAGGGGTGGGGCTTTATGGCTACACCTTC. Translated, it gives CASSLTGVGLYGYTF. The full variable domain, rest sourced from reference TRBV9 and TRBJ1-2, is DSGVTQTPKHLITATGQRVTLRCSPRSGDLSVYWYQQSLDQGLQFLIQYYNGEERAKGNILERFSAQQFPDLHSELNLSSLELGDSALYFCASSLTGVGLYGYTFGSGTRLTVV.

The chain is built from TRBV7-3 and TRBJ1-2; D unclear. Germline lookup yields CDR1 SGHTA and CDR2 FQGTGA. The V gene lost 5 bases and the J gene lost 5 bases, with 15 bases spanning the gap. CDR3 length: 14 residues. This CDR3 is CASSPGFERYGYTF. For the CDR3, the DNA is TGTGCCAGCAGCCCGGGGTTCGAGAGATATGGCTACACCTTC.

The chain is built from TRBV2 and TRBJ2-7; 7 bases are shared with TRBD1. The CDR3 is made up of 14 amino acids. V gave up 10 bases and J gave up 2 bases; unmatched junction bases: 11. Germline V lookup: CDR1 SNHLY, CDR2 FYNNEI. The CDR3 DNA reads TGTGCCACCAAGTGGTCGGGACAGACCTACGAGCAGTACTTC. Protein: CATKWSGQTYEQYF.

This sequence joins TRBV5-8 and TRBJ2-1, with TRBD1 matching over 12 bases. CDR3 length: 13 residues. Germline V lookup: CDR1 SGHTS, CDR2 YDEGEE. The junction had 4 bases not matched to a gene; V was cut back by 9 bases and J by 6 bases. The CDR3 sequence: CAIRDRGLNEQFF. In DNA form, the CDR3 reads TGTGCCATCCGGGACAGGGGGCTCAATGAGCAGTTCTTC.

This chain joins TRBV11-3 and TRBJ1-4, with 8 bases lining up with TRBD1. The CDR3 extends over 15 amino acids. The trim removed 5 bases at V and 3 bases at J, leaving 5 bases unmatched. Looked up from germline, CDR1 is SGHNT and CDR2 is YENEEA. The CDR3 DNA reads TGTGCCAGCAGCCCCGGACAGGGCCCTAATGAAAAACTGTTTTTT. Translated: CASSPGQGPNEKLFF.

This chain links TRBV10-2 with TRBJ1-2; 7 nucleotides agree with TRBD1. V gave up 0 bases and J gave up 8 bases; unmatched junction bases: 3. The germline V gene encodes CDR1 WSHSY and CDR2 SAAADI. The CDR3 has 13 amino acids. CDR3 nucleotide sequence: TGCGCCAGCAGTGAGTCGACAGGGAGGGGCTACACCTTC. It translates to CASSESTGRGYTF.

This clone has a single count. The chain has TRBV6-1 and TRBJ2-2, with 7 bases aligning to TRBD2. The germline gives CDR1 MNHNS, CDR2 SASEGT. The CDR3 contains 16 residues. V was clipped by 6 bases and J by 7 bases; unmatched bases: 14. This CDR3 reads CASREPAGTMGGELFF. CDR3 nucleotides: TGTGCCAGCAGAGAACCTGCCGGGACTATGGGCGGGGAGCTGTTTTTT.

The rearrangement uses TRBV28 and TRBJ2-7, with TRBD2 matching over 10 bases. After removal of 4 bases from V and 6 bases from J, the junction contained 6 bases not matched to a gene. The germline V gene has CDR1 MDHEN and CDR2 SYDVKM. The CDR3 runs 14 residues. CDR3: CASSSAGGPGEQYF. CDR3 coding DNA: TGTGCCAGCAGTTCAGCGGGAGGGCCTGGCGAGCAGTACTTC.

The rearrangement links TRBV6-6 to TRBJ1-2; 7 bases match TRBD1. CDR1 is MNHNY, CDR2 SVGAGI, per germline (reference sequence). The CDR3 runs to 16 residues. Germline trimming cut 4 bases from V and 6 bases from J; bases unmatched to any gene: 14. The CDR3 is CASSSHLIGTEDGYTF. CDR3 sequence (DNA): TGTGCCAGCAGTTCCCACCTAATCGGGACAGAGGATGGCTACACCTTC.

V gene TRBV2 combines with J gene TRBJ2-1, with no clear D. Trimming removed 3 bases at V and 5 bases at J, with 11 bases between. The CDR3 totals 14 residues. Looked up from germline, CDR1 is SNHLY and CDR2 is FYNNEI. CDR3 nucleotide sequence: TGTGCCAGCAGTGATGTGGGTGGGCACAATGAGCAGTTCTTC. It codes for CASSDVGGHNEQFF.

The chain combines TRBV7-2 with TRBJ2-7; 10 nucleotides line up with TRBD1. From germline, CDR1 is SGHTA and CDR2 FQGNSA. V trimming: 6 bases; J trimming: 2 bases; junction bases outside the gene matches: 7. CDR3 length equals 15 residues. The chain's CDR3 is CASSTGTGVPYEQYF. The CDR3 DNA is TGTGCCAGCAGTACCGGGACAGGGGTACCCTACGAGCAGTACTTC.

The rearrangement joins TRBV6-1 to TRBJ2-1, with D perhaps matching TRBD1 (5 bases). Germline CDR1 is MNHNS and CDR2 is SASEGT. Trimming pared 7 bases from V and 0 bases from J, leaving 10 bases between. The CDR3 runs 14 residues. The chain's CDR3 is CASKDISSYNEQFF. CDR3 DNA: TGTGCCAGCAAGGACATTAGCTCCTACAATGAGCAGTTCTTC.

The V call is TRBV6-5, the J call TRBJ2-7; D is possibly TRBD1 (6 bases). Trimming took off 5 bases at V and 4 bases at J, with 12 bases between the two ends. This CDR3 contains 13 residues. Germline assignment: CDR1 MNHEY and CDR2 SVGAGI. The CDR3 region has the DNA TGTGCCAGCAGTCACAGGGATCTTTACGAGCAGTACTTC. Translating gives CASSHRDLYEQYF.

V gene TRBV28 combines with J gene TRBJ2-7; D perhaps matches TRBD1 (5 bases). Germline CDR1 is MDHEN and CDR2 is SYDVKM. Between the trimmed V and J ends, which lost 7 bases and 9 bases, there was a span of 22 bases. CDR3 size: 14 residues. The CDR3 DNA reads TGTGCCAGCACCCCTTCCGACAGCCGCCTTGGGCAGTACTTC. Amino acids: CASTPSDSRLGQYF.

This chain uses TRBV18 with TRBJ2-5; D is perhaps TRBD1 (5 bases). This CDR3 comprises 14 residues. V lost 3 bases and J 8 bases, leaving 16 bases between the germline ends. CDR1 is KGHSH, CDR2 LQKENI, per germline. Written as DNA, the CDR3 is TGTGCCAGCTCACCCTTGGGGCAGTCTATAACCCAGTACTTC. Its protein product is CASSPLGQSITQYF.

This chain joins TRBV5-1 and TRBJ2-1, with 11 bases that match TRBD2. V shed 4 bases and J 9 bases; nucleotides not matched to a gene: 6. CDR1 SGHRS and CDR2 YFSETQ come from the germline V gene. The CDR3 totals 14 residues. In DNA form, the CDR3 reads TGCGCCAGCAGCACCGCCGGGACTAGCGGTGAGCAGTTCTTC. It yields the protein CASSTAGTSGEQFF.

CDR3 region: CASGWAGISYEQYF. The CDR3 DNA follows: TGTGCCAGCGGGTGGGCGGGCATCAGCTACGAGCAGTACTTC. The chain is built from TRBV27 and TRBJ2-7; TRBD2 is a possible D gene (5 bases). Trimming took 8 bases from V and 3 from J, leaving 17 bases between them. The CDR3 contains 14 residues. Germline CDR1 reads MNHEY; CDR2 reads SMNVEV (reference sequence).